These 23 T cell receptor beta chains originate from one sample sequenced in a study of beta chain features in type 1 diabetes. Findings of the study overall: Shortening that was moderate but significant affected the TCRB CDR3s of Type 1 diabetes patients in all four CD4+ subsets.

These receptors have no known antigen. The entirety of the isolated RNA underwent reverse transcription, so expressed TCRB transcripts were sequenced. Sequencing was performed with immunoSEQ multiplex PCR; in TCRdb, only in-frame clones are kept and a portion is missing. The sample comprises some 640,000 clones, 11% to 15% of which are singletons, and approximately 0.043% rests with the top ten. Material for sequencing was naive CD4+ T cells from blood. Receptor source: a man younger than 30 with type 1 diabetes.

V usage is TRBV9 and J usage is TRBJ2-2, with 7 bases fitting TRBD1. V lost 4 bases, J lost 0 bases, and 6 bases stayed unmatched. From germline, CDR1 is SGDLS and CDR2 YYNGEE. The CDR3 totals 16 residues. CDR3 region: CASSPTGTANTGELFF. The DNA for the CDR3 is TGTGCCAGCAGCCCCACCGGGACAGCGAACACCGGGGAGCTGTTTTTT.

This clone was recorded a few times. CDR3 DNA: TGTGCCAGCAGCTTAGATTTAACAGGGGCCCAGCCCCAGCATTTT. Protein sequence: CASSLDLTGAQPQHF. This chain connects TRBV7-2 to TRBJ1-5; TRBD1 matches at 7 bases. The V segment lost 1 base and the J segment 7 bases; nucleotides outside the gene matches: 7. Germline V gene data show CDR1 as SGHTA and CDR2 as FQGNSA. The CDR3 is 15 amino acids.

The CDR3 region has the DNA TGTGCCTGGAGTGCCAAGGGTAATCAGCCCCAGCATTTT. Protein product: CAWSAKGNQPQHF. The chain combines TRBV30 with TRBJ1-5; D uncertain. Germline lookup yields CDR1 GTSNPN and CDR2 SVGIG (reference sequence). The CDR3 contains 13 residues. Trimming stripped 1 base from V and 4 bases from J, with 8 bases between. The variable domain in full, completed from reference TRBV30 and TRBJ1-5, reads SQTIHQWPATLVQPVGSPLSLECTVEGTSNPNLYWYRQAAGRGLQLLFYSVGIGQISSEVPQNLSASRPQDRQFILSSKKLLLSDSGFYLCAWSAKGNQPQHFGDGTRLSIL.

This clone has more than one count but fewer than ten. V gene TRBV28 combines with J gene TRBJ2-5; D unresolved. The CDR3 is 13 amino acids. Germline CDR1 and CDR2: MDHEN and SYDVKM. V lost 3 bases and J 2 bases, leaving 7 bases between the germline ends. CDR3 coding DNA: TGTGCCAGCAGTTTGGGCGATCAAGAGACCCAGTACTTC. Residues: CASSLGDQETQYF.

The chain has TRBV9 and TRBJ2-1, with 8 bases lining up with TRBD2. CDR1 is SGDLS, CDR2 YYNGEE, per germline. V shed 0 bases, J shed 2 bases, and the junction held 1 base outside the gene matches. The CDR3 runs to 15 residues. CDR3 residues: CASSVVAGTYNEQFF. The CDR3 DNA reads TGTGCCAGCAGCGTAGTAGCGGGGACCTACAATGAGCAGTTCTTC.

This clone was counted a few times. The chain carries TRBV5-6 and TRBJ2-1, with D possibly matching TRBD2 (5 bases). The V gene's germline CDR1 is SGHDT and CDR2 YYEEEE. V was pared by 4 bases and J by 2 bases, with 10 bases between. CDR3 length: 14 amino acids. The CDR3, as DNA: TGTGCCAGCAGCACTAGGAGCCCCTACAATGAGCAGTTCTTC. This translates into CASSTRSPYNEQFF.

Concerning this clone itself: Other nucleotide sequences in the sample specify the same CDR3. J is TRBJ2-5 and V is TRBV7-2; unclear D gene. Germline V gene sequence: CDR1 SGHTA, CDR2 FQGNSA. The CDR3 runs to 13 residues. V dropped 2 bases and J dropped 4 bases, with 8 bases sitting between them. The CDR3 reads CASSLSAGETQYF. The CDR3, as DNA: TGTGCCAGCAGCTTAAGTGCTGGAGAGACCCAGTACTTC.

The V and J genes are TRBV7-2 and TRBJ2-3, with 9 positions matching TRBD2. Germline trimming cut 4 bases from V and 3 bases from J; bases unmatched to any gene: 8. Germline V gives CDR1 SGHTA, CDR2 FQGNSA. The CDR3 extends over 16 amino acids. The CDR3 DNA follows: TGTGCCAGCAGCTCCCGTGTTAGCGGGGGAACAGATACGCAGTATTTT. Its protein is CASSSRVSGGTDTQYF. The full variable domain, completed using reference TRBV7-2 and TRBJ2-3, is GAGVSQSPSNKVTEKGKDVELRCDPISGHTALYWYRQSLGQGLEFLIYFQGNSAPDKSGLPSDRFSAERTGGSVSTLTIQRTQQEDSAVYLCASSSRVSGGTDTQYFGPGTRLTVL.

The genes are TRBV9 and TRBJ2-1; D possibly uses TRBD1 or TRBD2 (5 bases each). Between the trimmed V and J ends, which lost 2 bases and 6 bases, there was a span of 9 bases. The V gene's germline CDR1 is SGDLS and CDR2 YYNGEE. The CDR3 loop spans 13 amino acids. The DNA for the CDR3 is TGTGCCAGCAGCGTCGGGACGTCCAATGAGCAGTTCTTC. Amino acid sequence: CASSVGTSNEQFF.

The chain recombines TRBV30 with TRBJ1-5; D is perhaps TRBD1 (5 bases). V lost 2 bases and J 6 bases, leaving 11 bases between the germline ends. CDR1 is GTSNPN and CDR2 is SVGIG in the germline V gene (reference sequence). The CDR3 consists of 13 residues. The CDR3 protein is CAWSLLGVQPQHF. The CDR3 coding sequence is TGTGCCTGGAGTCTACTGGGGGTTCAGCCCCAGCATTTT.

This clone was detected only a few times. The CDR3: CASSPHRGFSNEQFF. The DNA for the CDR3 is TGTGCCAGCAGCCCGCACAGGGGTTTTTCCAATGAGCAGTTCTTC. The rearrangement joins TRBV28 to TRBJ2-1, with TRBD1 matching over 7 bases. This CDR3 contains 15 residues. The germline gives CDR1 MDHEN, CDR2 SYDVKM. The V segment lost 6 bases and the J segment 6 bases; nucleotides outside the gene matches: 11.

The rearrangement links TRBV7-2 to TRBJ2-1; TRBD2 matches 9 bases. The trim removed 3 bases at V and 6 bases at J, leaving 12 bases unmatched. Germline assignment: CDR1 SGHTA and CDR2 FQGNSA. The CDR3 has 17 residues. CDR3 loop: CASSFHIGGRASNEQFF. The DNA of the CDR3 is TGTGCCAGCAGCTTTCATATCGGCGGGAGGGCTTCCAATGAGCAGTTCTTC.

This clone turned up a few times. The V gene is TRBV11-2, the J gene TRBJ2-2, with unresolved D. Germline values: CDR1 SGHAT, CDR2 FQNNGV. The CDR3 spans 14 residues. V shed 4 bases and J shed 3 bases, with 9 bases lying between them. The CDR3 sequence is CASSSRPDTGELFF. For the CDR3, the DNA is TGTGCCAGCAGCTCAAGACCAGACACCGGGGAGCTGTTTTTT.

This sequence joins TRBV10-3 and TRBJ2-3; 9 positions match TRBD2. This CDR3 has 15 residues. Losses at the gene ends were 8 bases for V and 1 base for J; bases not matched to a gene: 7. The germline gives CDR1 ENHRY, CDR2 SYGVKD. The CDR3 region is CAIRHQRGGTDTQYF. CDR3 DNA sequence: TGTGCCATCCGACATCAGCGGGGGGGCACAGATACGCAGTATTTT.

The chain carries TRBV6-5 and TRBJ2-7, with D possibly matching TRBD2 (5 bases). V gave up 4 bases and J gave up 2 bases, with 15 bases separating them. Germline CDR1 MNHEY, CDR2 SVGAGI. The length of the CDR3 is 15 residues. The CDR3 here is CASSSAGTTAYEQYF. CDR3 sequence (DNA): TGTGCCAGCAGTTCCGCGGGCACCACCGCCTACGAGCAGTACTTC.

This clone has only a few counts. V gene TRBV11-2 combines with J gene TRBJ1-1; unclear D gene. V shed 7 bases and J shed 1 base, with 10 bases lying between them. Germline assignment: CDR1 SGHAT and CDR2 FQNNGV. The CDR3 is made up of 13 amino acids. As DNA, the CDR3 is TGTGCCAGCACGAAGCGGGGGAACACTGAAGCTTTCTTT. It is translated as CASTKRGNTEAFF. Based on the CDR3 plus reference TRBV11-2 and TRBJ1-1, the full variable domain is EAGVAQSPRYKIIEKRQSVAFWCNPISGHATLYWYQQILGQGPKLLIQFQNNGVVDDSQLPKDRFSAERLKGVDSTLKIQPAKLEDSAVYLCASTKRGNTEAFFGQGTRLTVV.

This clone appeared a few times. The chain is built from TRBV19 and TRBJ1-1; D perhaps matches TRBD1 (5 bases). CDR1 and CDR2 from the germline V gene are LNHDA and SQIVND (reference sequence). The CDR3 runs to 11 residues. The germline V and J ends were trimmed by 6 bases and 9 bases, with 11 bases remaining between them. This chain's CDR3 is CASRTDKKAFF. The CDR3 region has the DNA TGTGCCAGTAGAACGGACAAGAAAGCTTTCTTT.

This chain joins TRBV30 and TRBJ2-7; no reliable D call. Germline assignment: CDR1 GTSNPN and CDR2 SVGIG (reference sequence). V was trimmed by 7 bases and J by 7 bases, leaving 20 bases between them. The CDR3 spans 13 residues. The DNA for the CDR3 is TGTGCCTCTTTTAAGGGTTCTTCAAGGGAGCAGTACTTC. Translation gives CASFKGSSREQYF.

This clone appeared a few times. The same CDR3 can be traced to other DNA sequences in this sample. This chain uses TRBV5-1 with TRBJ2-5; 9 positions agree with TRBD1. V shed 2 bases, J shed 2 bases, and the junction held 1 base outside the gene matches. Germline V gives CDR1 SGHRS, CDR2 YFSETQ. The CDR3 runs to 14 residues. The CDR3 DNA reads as TGCGCCAGCAGCTTAGACAGGGGGCAAGAGACCCAGTACTTC. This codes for CASSLDRGQETQYF.

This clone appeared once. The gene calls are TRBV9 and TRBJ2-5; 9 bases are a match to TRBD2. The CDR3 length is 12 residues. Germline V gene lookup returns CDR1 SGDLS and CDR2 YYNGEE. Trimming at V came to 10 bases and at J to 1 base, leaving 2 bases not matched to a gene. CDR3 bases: TGTGCCTCTAGCGGGGCCCAAGAGACCCAGTACTTC. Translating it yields CASSGAQETQYF.

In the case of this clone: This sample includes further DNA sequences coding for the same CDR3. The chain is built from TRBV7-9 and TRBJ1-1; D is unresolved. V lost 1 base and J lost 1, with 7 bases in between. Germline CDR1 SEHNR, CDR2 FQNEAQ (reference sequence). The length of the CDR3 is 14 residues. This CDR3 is CASSLGVGNTEAFF. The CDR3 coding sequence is TGTGCCAGCAGCTTAGGGGTAGGGAACACTGAAGCTTTCTTT.

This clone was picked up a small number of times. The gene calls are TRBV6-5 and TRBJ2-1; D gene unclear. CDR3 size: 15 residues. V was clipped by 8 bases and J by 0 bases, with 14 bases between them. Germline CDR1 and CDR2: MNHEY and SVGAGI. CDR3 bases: TGTGCCAGCTGGGGTAGCCGATACTCCTACAATGAGCAGTTCTTC. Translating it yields CASWGSRYSYNEQFF.

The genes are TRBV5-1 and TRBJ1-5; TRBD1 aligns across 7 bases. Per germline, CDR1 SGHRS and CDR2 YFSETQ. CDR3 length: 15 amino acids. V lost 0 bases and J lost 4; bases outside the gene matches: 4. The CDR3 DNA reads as TGCGCCAGCAGCTTGGGGGACAGTCGAAATCAGCCCCAGCATTTT. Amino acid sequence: CASSLGDSRNQPQHF.